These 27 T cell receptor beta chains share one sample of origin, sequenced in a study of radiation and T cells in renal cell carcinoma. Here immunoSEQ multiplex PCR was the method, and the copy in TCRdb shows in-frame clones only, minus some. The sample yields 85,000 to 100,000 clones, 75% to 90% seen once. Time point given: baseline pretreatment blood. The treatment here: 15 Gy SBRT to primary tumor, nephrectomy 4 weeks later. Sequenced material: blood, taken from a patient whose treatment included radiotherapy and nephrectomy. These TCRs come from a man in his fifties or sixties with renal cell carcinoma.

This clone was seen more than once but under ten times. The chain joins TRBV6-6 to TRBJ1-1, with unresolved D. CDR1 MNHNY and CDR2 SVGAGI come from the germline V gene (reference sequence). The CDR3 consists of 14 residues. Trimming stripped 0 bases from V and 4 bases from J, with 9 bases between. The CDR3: CASSYSVETTEAFF. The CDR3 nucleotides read TGTGCCAGCAGTTACTCTGTGGAGACCACTGAAGCTTTCTTT.

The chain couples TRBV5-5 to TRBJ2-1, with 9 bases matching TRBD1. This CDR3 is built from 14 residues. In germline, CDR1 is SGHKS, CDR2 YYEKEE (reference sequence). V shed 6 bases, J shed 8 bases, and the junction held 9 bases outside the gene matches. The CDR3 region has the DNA TGTGCCAGCATCAAGGGACAGGGCGGGCATGAGCAGTTCTTC. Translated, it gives CASIKGQGGHEQFF.

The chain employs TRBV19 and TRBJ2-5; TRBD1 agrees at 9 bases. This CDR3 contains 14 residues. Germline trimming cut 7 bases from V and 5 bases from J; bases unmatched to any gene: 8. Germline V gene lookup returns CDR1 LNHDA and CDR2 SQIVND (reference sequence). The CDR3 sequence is CASTKGQGEETQYF. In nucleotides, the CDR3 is TGTGCCAGTACCAAGGGACAGGGCGAGGAGACCCAGTACTTC.

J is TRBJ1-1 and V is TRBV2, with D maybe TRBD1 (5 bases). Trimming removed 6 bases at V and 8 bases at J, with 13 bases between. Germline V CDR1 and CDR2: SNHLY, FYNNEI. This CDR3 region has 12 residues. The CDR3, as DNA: TGTGCCAGCAGCGTCGGGACGGTAGAAGCTTTCTTT. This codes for CASSVGTVEAFF.

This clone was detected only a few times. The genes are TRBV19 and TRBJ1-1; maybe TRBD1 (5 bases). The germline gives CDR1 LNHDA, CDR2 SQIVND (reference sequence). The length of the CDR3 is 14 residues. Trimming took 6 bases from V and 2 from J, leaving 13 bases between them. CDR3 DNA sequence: TGTGCCAGTAGACCCCAGGGCTTAAACACTGAAGCTTTCTTT. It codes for CASRPQGLNTEAFF. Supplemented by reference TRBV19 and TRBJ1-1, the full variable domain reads DGGITQSPKYLFRKEGQNVTLSCEQNLNHDAMYWYRQDPGQGLRLIYYSQIVNDFQKGDIAEGYSVSREKKESFPLTVTSAQKNPTAFYLCASRPQGLNTEAFFGQGTRLTVV.

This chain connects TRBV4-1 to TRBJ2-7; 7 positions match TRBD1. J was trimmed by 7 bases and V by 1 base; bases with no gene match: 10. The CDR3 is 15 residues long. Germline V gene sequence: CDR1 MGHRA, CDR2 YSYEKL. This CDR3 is CASSQGPRGHGEQYF. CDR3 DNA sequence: TGCGCCAGCAGCCAAGGTCCGAGGGGGCACGGAGAGCAGTACTTC.

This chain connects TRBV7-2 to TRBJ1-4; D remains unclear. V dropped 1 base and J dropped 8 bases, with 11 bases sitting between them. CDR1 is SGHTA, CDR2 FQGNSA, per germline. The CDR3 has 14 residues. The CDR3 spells CASSLGQKEEKLFF. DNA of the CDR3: TGTGCCAGCAGCTTAGGGCAGAAAGAGGAAAAACTGTTTTTT.

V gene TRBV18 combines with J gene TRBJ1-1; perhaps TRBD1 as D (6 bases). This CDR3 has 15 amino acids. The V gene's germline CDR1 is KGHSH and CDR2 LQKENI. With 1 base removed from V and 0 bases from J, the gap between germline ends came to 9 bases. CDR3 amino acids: CASSPQQGMNTEAFF. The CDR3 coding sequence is TGTGCCAGCTCACCACAACAGGGAATGAACACTGAAGCTTTCTTT.

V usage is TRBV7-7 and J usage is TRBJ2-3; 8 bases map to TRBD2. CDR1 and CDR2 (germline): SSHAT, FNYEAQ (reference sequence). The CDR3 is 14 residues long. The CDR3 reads CASAGGGSADTQYF. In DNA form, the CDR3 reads TGTGCTAGCGCGGGGGGCGGGAGTGCAGATACGCAGTATTTT. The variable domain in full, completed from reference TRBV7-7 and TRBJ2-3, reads GAGVSQSPRYKVTKRGQDVTLRCDPISSHATLYWYQQALGQGPEFLTYFNYEAQPDKSGLPSDRFSAERPEGSISTLTIQRTEQRDSAMYRCASAGGGSADTQYFGPGTRLTVL.

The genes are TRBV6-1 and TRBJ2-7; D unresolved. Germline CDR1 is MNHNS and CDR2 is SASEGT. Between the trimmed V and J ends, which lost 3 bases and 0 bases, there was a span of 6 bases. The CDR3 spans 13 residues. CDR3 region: CASSDRSSYEQYF. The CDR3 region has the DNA TGTGCCAGCAGTGACAGGAGCTCCTACGAGCAGTACTTC.

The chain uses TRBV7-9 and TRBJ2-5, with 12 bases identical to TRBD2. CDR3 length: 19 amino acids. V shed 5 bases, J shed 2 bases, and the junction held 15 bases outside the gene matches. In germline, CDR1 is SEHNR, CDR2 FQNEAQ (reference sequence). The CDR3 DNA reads TGTGCCAGCAGCCCCACTTGGACTAGCGGGGTTGGGTTTCAAGAGACCCAGTACTTC. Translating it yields CASSPTWTSGVGFQETQYF.

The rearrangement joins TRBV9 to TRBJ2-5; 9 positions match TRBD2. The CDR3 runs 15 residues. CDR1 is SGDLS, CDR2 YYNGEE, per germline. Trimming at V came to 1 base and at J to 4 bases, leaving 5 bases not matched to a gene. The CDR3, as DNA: TGTGCCAGCAGCGTATGGGGTAGCGGGGGAGAGACCCAGTACTTC. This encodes CASSVWGSGGETQYF.

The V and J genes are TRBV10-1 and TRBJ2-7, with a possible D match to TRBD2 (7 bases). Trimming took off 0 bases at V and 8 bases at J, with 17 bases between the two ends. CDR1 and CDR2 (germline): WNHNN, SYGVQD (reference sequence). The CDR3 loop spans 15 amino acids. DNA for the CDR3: TGCGCCAGCAGTGAGTCGTTCGGGGAGGGGGTCAAGCAGTACTTC. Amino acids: CASSESFGEGVKQYF.

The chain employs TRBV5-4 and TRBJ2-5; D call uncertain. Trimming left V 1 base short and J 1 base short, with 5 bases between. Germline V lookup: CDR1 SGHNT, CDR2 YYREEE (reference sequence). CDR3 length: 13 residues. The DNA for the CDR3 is TGTGCCAGCAGCTTGCACAGCCAAGAGACCCAGTACTTC. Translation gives CASSLHSQETQYF.

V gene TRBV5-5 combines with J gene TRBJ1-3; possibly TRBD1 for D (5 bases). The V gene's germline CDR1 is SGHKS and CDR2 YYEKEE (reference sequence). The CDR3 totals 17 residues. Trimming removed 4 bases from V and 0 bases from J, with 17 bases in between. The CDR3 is CASSPIGTRSSGNTIYF. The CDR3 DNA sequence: TGTGCCAGCAGCCCTATCGGGACGAGGAGCTCTGGAAACACCATATATTTT.

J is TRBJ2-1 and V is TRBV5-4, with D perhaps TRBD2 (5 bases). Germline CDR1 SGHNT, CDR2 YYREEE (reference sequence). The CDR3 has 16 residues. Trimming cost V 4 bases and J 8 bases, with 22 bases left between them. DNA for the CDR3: TGTGCCAGCAGCAGAGGGTCATCCCAGGTGGTCTATGAGCAGTTCTTC. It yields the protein CASSRGSSQVVYEQFF.

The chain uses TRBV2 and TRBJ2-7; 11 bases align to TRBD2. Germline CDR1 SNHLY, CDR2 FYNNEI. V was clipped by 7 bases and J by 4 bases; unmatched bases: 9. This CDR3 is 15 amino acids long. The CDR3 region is CASTQLAGGRYEQYF. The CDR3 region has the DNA TGTGCCAGCACACAATTAGCGGGGGGGCGATACGAGCAGTACTTC.

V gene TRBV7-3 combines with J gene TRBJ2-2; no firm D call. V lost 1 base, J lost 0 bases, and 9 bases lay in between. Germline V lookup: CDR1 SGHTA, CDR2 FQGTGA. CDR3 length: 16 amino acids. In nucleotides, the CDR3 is TGTGCCAGCAGCTTAATAGCTACCTCGAACACCGGGGAGCTGTTTTTT. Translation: CASSLIATSNTGELFF.

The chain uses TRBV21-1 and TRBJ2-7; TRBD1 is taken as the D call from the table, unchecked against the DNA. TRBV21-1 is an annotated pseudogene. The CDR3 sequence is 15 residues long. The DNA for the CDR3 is TGTGCCAGCAGCATTCCTAGGGGGCGACGGGACGAGCAGTACTTC. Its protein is CASSIPRGRRDEQYF.

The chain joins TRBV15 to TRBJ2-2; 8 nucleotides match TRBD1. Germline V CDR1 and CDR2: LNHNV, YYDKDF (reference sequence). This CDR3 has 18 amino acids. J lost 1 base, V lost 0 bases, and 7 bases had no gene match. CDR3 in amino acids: CATSRDLQGTGNTGELFF. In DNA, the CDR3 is TGTGCCACCAGCAGAGATTTACAGGGGACAGGGAACACCGGGGAGCTGTTTTTT.

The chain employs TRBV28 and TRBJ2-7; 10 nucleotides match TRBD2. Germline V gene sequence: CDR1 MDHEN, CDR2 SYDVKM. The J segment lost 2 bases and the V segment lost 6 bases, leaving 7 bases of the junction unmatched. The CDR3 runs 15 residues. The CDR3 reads CASRPTSGTPYEQYF. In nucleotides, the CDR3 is TGTGCCAGCAGGCCAACTAGCGGGACCCCCTACGAGCAGTACTTC.

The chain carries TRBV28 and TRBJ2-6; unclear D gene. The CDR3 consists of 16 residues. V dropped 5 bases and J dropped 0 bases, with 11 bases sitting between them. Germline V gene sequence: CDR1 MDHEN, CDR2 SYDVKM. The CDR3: CASSPESFSGANVLTF. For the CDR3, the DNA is TGTGCCAGCAGTCCAGAGAGCTTCTCTGGGGCCAACGTCCTGACTTTC.

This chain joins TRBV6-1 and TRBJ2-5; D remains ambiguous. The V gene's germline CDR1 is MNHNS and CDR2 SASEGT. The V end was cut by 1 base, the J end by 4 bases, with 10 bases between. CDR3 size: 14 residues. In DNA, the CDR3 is TGTGCCAGCAGTGAAGGTCTGGGTAGAGAGACCCAGTACTTC. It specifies CASSEGLGRETQYF.

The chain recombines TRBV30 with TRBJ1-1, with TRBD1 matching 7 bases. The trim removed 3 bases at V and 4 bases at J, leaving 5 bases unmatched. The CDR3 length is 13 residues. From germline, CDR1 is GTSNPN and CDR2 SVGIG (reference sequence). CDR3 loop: CAWRATGATEAFF. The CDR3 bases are TGTGCCTGGAGGGCAACAGGGGCCACTGAAGCTTTCTTT.

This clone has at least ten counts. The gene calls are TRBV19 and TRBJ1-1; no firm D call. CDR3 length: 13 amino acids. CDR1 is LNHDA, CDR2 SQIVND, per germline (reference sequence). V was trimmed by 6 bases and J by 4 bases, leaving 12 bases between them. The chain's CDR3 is CASSPQFGTEAFF. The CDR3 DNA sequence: TGTGCCAGTAGCCCACAGTTTGGCACTGAAGCTTTCTTT.

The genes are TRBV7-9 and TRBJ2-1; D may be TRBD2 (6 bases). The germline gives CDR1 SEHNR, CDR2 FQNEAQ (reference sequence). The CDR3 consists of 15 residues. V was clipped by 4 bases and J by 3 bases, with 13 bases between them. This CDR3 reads CASSSTSSFYNEQFF. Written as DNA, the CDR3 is TGTGCCAGCAGCTCGACTAGTTCGTTCTACAATGAGCAGTTCTTC.

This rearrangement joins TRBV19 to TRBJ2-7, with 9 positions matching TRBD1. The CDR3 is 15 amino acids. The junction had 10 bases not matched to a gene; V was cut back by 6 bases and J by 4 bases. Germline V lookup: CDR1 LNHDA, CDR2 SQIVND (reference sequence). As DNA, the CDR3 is TGTGCCAGTAGCGCTGAGGACAGGGGTTATTACGAGCAGTACTTC. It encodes CASSAEDRGYYEQYF.